The 9 T cell receptor beta chains reported below all come from one sample, sequenced in a study of T cells after yellow fever vaccination. Each CDR3 protein gets one entry after TCRdb re-called the 5' RACE reads with MiXCR. The repertoire has over 110,000 distinct CDR3 sequences, roughly 8% of them found once; the top ten carry less than 0.95%. Sequencing used CD4+ T cells sorted from PBMCs, obtained 5 days after the yellow fever booster vaccination. The receptor source for this set is a man younger than 40 who received the YFV17D yellow fever vaccine.

This clonotype was picked up many times. The genes are TRBV18 and TRBJ2-2; D is possibly TRBD1 (5 bases). CDR1 KGHSH and CDR2 LQKENI come from the germline V gene. V was trimmed by 6 bases and J by 2 bases, leaving 22 bases between them. There are 18 residues in the CDR3. CDR3 amino acids: CASSTTPPLTVNTGELFF. CDR3 bases: TGTGCCAGCTCCACGACACCTCCTTTGACAGTCAACACCGGGGAGCTGTTTTTT.

This clonotype has just one count. The chain links TRBV9 to TRBJ2-5; 7 positions match TRBD2. The trim removed 2 bases at V and 1 base at J, leaving 2 bases unmatched. The CDR3 loop spans 14 amino acids. Looked up from germline, CDR1 is SGDLS and CDR2 is YYNGEE. This CDR3 reads CASSVGTTQETQYF. CDR3 sequence (DNA): TGTGCCAGCAGCGTGGGGACTACCCAAGAGACCCAGTACTTC.

This clonotype was counted many times. The chain has TRBV29-1 and TRBJ1-4; the D gene is possibly TRBD1 (6 bases). The CDR3 contains 12 residues. The ends were cut back, 6 bases at V and 5 bases at J, with 10 bases in the middle. Looked up from germline, CDR1 is SQVTM and CDR2 is ANQGSEA. CDR3 in DNA: TGCAGCGTCTGGGACACAAATGAAAAACTGTTTTTT. Amino acids: CSVWDTNEKLFF.

A word on this clonotype: A junction end diverges from the germline sequence, so it may reflect a read error. V is TRBV20-1 and J is TRBJ2-5; 9 positions agree with TRBD2. Looked up from germline, CDR1 is DFQATT and CDR2 is SNEGSKA (reference sequence). The CDR3 contains 16 residues. The CDR3 DNA reads as TGCTGTGCTAGATTATCAGGGAGGGGACTAGCCGAGACCCAGTACTTC. Translating gives CCARLSGRGLAETQYF.

At least ten counts were recorded for this clonotype. V is TRBV29-1 and J is TRBJ2-7; TRBD2 is a possible D gene (5 bases). The CDR3 contains 11 residues. V lost 4 bases and J lost 2, with 6 bases in between. The V gene's germline CDR1 is SQVTM and CDR2 ANQGSEA. DNA for the CDR3: TGCAGCGTTGCCGGGGCCTACGAGCAGTACTTC. The encoded protein is CSVAGAYEQYF.

This clonotype was detected many times. V usage is TRBV29-1 and J usage is TRBJ2-1, with 10 nucleotides matching TRBD2. CDR3 length: 17 amino acids. Losses at the gene ends were 1 base for V and 4 bases for J; bases not matched to a gene: 10. Germline CDR1 SQVTM, CDR2 ANQGSEA. This CDR3 is CSVEGGSSGRHYNEQFF. CDR3 DNA: TGCAGCGTTGAAGGGGGGTCTAGCGGGAGACATTACAATGAGCAGTTCTTC.

This clonotype has a count of ten or more. V gene TRBV11-2 combines with J gene TRBJ1-1; D gene uncertain. Germline V CDR1 and CDR2: SGHAT, FQNNGV. CDR3 length: 13 amino acids. V lost 1 base and J 5 bases, leaving 8 bases between the germline ends. The CDR3 loop reads CASSLGVKTEAFF. CDR3 DNA sequence: TGTGCCAGCAGCTTAGGGGTAAAGACTGAAGCTTTCTTT. Using reference TRBV11-2 and TRBJ1-1 for the parts outside the CDR3, the full variable domain is EAGVAQSPRYKIIEKRQSVAFWCNPISGHATLYWYQQILGQGPKLLIQFQNNGVVDDSQLPKDRFSAERLKGVDSTLKIQPAKLEDSAVYLCASSLGVKTEAFFGQGTRLTVV.

The V call is TRBV15, the J call TRBJ2-2; D might be TRBD2 (5 bases). CDR3 length: 16 residues. Germline V gene sequence: CDR1 LNHNV, CDR2 YYDKDF (reference sequence). V was shortened by 0 bases and J by 4 bases, with 12 bases between the two germline ends. DNA for the CDR3: TGTGCCACCAGCAGAGATCCGGCCCGGGGCACCGGGGAGCTGTTTTTT. Its protein product is CATSRDPARGTGELFF.

This clonotype was recorded many times. CDR3 sequence reads: CAISAQEGGYNEQFF. Written as DNA, the CDR3 is TGTGCCATCAGTGCCCAGGAGGGAGGTTACAATGAGCAGTTCTTC. The V and J genes are TRBV10-3 and TRBJ2-1; perhaps TRBD2 as D (6 bases). The CDR3 sequence is 15 residues long. Trimming left V 4 bases short and J 4 bases short, with 14 bases between. Germline lookup yields CDR1 ENHRY and CDR2 SYGVKD.